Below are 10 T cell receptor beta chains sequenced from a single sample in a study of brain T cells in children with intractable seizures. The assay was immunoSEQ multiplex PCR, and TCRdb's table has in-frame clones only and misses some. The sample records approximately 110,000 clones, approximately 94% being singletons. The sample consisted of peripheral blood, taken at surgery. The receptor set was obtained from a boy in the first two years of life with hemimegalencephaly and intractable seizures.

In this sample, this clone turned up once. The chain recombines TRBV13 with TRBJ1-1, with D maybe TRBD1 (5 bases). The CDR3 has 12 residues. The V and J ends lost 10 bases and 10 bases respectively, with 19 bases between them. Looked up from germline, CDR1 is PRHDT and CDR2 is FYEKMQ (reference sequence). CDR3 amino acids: CATRRYPGTAFF. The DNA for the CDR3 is TGTGCCACCCGACGATATCCGGGGACAGCTTTCTTT.

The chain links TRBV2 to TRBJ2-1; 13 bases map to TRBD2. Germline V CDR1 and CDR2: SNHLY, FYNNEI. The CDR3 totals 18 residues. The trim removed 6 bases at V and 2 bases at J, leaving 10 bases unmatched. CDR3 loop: CASSEWTSGSGTYNEQFF. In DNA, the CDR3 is TGTGCCAGCAGCGAGTGGACTAGCGGGAGTGGGACCTACAATGAGCAGTTCTTC.

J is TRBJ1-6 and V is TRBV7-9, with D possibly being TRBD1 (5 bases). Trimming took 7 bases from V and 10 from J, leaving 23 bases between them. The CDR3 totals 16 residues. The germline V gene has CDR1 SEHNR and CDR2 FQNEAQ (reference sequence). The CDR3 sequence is CASTPIVRGAQSPLHF. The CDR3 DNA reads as TGTGCCAGCACCCCGATCGTGAGAGGGGCGCAGTCACCCCTCCACTTT.

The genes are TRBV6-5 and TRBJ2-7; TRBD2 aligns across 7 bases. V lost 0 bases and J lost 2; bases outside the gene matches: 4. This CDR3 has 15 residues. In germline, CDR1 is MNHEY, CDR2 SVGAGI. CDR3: CASSYSSGPTYEQYF. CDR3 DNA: TGTGCCAGCAGTTACTCTAGCGGGCCGACCTACGAGCAGTACTTC.

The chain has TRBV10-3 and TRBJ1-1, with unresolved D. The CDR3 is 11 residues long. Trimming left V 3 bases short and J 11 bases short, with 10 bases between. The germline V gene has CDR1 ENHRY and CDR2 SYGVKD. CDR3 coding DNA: TGTGCCATCAGTGAAATGGGCGTCGCTTTCTTT. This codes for CAISEMGVAFF.

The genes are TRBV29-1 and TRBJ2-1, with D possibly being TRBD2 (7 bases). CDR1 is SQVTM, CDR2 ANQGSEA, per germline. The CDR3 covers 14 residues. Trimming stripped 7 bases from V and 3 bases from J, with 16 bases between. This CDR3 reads CSASGEGGYNEQFF. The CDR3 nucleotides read TGCAGCGCGTCAGGGGAGGGGGGCTACAATGAGCAGTTCTTC.

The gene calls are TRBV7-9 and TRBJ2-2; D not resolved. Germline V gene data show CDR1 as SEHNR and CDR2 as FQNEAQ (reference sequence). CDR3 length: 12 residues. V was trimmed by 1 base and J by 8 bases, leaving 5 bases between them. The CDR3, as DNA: TGTGCCAGCAGCTTAGGAGTAGGGGAGCTGTTTTTT. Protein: CASSLGVGELFF.

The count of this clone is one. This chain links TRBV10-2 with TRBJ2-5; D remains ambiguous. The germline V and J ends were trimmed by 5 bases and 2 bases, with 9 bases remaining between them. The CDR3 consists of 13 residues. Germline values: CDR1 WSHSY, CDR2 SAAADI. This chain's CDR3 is CASSRLRQETQYF. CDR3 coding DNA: TGCGCCAGCAGTCGACTGAGACAAGAGACCCAGTACTTC.

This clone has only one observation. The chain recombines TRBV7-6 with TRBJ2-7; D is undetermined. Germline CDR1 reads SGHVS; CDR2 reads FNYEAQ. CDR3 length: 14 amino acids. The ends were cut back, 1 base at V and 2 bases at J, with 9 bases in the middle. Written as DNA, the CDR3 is TGTGCCAGCAGCTTAGAACGTCCTCCCTACGAGCAGTACTTC. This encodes CASSLERPPYEQYF.

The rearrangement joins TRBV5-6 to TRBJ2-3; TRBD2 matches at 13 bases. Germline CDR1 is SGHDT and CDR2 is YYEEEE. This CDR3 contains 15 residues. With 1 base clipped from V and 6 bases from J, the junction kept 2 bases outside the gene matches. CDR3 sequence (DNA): TGTGCCAGCAGCTTGACTAGCGGGAGGGCCGATACGCAGTATTTT. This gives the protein CASSLTSGRADTQYF.